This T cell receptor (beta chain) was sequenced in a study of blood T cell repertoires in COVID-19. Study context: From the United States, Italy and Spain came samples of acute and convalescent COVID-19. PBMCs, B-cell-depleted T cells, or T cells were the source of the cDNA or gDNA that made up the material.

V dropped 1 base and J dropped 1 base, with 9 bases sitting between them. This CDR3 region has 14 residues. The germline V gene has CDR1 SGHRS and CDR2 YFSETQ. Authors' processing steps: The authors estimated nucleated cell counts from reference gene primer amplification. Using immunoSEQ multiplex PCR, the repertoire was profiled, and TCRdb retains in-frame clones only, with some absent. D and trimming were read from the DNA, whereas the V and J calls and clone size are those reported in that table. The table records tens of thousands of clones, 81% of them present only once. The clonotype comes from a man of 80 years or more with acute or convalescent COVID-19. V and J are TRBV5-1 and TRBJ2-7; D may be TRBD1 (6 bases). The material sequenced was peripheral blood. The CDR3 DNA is TGCGCCAGCAGCTTGTTTCAGGGGTCCTACGAGCAGTACTTC. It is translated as CASSLFQGSYEQYF.